This record concerns one T cell receptor beta chain sequence. This sample is drawn from a study of shared T cell receptors in the human thymus. The repertoire was sequenced with immunoSEQ multiplex PCR; TCRdb's copy has only in-frame clones and lacks some. There are around 730,000 clones in the sample; approximately 85% occur only once, and 0.008% to 0.011% lies in the top ten. The CDR3 spans 14 residues. V lost 5 bases and J lost 4; bases outside the gene matches: 5. Germline V CDR1 and CDR2: SEHNR, FQNEAQ (reference sequence). In addition, the sample was reused for a study of human thymus T cells. That work states: Thymic resections from corrective heart surgery supplied the tissue.

The origin of this receptor is a girl under three years old with a congenital heart defect. The rearrangement joins TRBV7-9 to TRBJ2-5, with 9 bases lining up with TRBD1. The sequenced material came from thymocytes. The CDR3 sequence: CASSRDRVPETQYF. The CDR3 DNA sequence: TGTGCCAGCAGCCGGGACAGGGTCCCAGAGACCCAGTACTTC.